What follows are 9 T cell receptor beta chains derived from one specimen sequenced in a study of post-analysis software for immune sequencing data. Unique-molecular-identifier-tagged TCR beta cDNA libraries were used. In TCRdb, the PCR reads were re-called with MiXCR into one record per CDR3 protein. The table includes a few hundred thousand distinct CDR3 sequences, roughly 35% detected once. Regarding the study as a whole: Five or six TRBV segments, TRBV5-6, TRBV5-1 and TRBV20-1 among them, were found more frequent in patients than controls.

The antigens for these receptors are not known. Sequencing was carried out using blood. The receptors were sampled from a girl aged 5-17 years with multiple sclerosis.

Turning to this clonotype: Just one base apart from a much larger clone, this may be a read error. The rearrangement joins TRBV29-1 to TRBJ2-1; 10 bases fit TRBD2. After removal of 4 bases from V and 3 bases from J, the junction contained 6 bases not matched to a gene. This CDR3 region has 15 residues. The germline CDR1 and CDR2 sequences are SQVTM and ANQGSEA. Here the CDR3 DNA reads TGCAGCGTTGGGGGAGCGGGGGGGCTCTACAATGAGCAGTTCTTC. This translates into CSVGGAGGLYNEQFF.

In this sample, this clonotype turned up a few times. The chain couples TRBV12-3 or TRBV12-4 to TRBJ1-1; D not resolved. The CDR3 extends over 9 amino acids. The germline V and J ends were trimmed by 7 bases and 10 bases, with 7 bases remaining between them. CDR3 DNA: TGTGCCAGCACTACCAGAGCTTTCTTT. Translated, it gives CASTTRAFF.

This clonotype was recorded only once. One junction end disagrees with the germline gene, perhaps due to a read error. The V gene is TRBV10-3, the J gene TRBJ1-5, with D unresolved. The CDR3 loop spans 14 amino acids. Germline loops: CDR1 ENHRY, CDR2 SYGVKD. The CDR3 protein is CAISADGNNQPRHF. In nucleotides, the CDR3 is TGTGCCATCAGTGCGGACGGTAACAATCAGCCCCGGCATTTT.

In this sample, this clonotype turned up a few times. The chain joins TRBV7-2 to TRBJ1-1, with a possible D match to TRBD1 (6 bases). The CDR3 runs to 15 residues. The germline gives CDR1 SGHTA, CDR2 FQGNSA. V lost 1 base, J lost 3 bases, and 12 bases lay in between. The CDR3 here is CASSLEGGWYTEAFF. The DNA of the CDR3 is TGTGCCAGCAGCTTAGAGGGGGGCTGGTACACTGAAGCTTTCTTT.

The chain combines TRBV7-2 with TRBJ2-7; the match to TRBD2 covers 15 bases. CDR1 and CDR2 from the germline V gene are SGHTA and FQGNSA. Unmatched junction bases numbered 6, after V lost 5 bases and J lost 7 bases. The CDR3 runs 15 residues. CDR3 in DNA: TGTGCCAGCAGCCCAGGACTAGCGGGGGGGCTTGAGCAGTACTTC. It yields the protein CASSPGLAGGLEQYF.

V usage is TRBV29-1 and J usage is TRBJ2-3; the match to TRBD1 covers 11 bases. Germline CDR1 SQVTM, CDR2 ANQGSEA. The CDR3 runs to 14 residues. V lost 5 bases to trimming and J lost 6 bases; unmatched junction nucleotides: 7. This CDR3 reads CSVLGQGVSDTQYF. CDR3 DNA sequence: TGCAGCGTTTTGGGACAGGGGGTGTCGGATACGCAGTATTTT.

This clonotype was seen a few times. This chain links TRBV15 with TRBJ1-2; TRBD1 matches at 7 bases. The length of the CDR3 is 16 residues. The V segment lost 1 base and the J segment 4 bases; nucleotides outside the gene matches: 9. The V gene's germline CDR1 is LNHNV and CDR2 YYDKDF (reference sequence). The CDR3 loop is CATSRGGQPSGYGYTF. In DNA form, the CDR3 reads TGTGCCACCAGCAGAGGGGGACAGCCCTCGGGCTATGGCTACACCTTC.

The V call is TRBV5-6, the J call TRBJ2-5, with D possibly called TRBD1 or TRBD2 (5 bases each). Germline assignment: CDR1 SGHDT and CDR2 YYEEEE. With 3 bases removed from V and 2 bases from J, the gap between germline ends came to 11 bases. The CDR3 covers 14 residues. The CDR3 protein is CASSSGLPQETQYF. DNA of the CDR3: TGTGCCAGCAGCTCGGGGCTACCTCAAGAGACCCAGTACTTC.

The chain links TRBV5-1 to TRBJ2-4, with 11 bases aligning to TRBD2. The CDR3 extends over 16 amino acids. From germline, CDR1 is SGHRS and CDR2 YFSETQ. The V segment lost 0 bases and the J segment 5 bases; nucleotides outside the gene matches: 4. The CDR3 DNA follows: TGCGCCAGCAGCTTGGGACTAGCGGGAAATCAAAACATTCAGTACTTC. Its protein product is CASSLGLAGNQNIQYF.